A selection of T cell receptor beta chains follows, all from one sample in a study of tumor and adjacent non-tumor tissue in lung cancer. TCRdb re-called the multiplex PCR reads with MiXCR, one entry per CDR3 protein. The table shows about 200,000 distinct CDR3 sequences, with roughly 70% occurring only once. Input material: lung tumor tissue. All receptors come from a man between 60 and 75 years old with non-small cell lung cancer. Both conserved end residues are part of each CDR3. D genes are given only for firm matches. Not all rows give a size; the values are once, few, many and, for expanded clones, a class.

J	V	size	D	length	DNA	CDR3
TRBJ2-3	TRBV20-1	many	.	14	TGCAGTGCTAGAGATGAAAGGGGCACAGATACGCAGTATTTT	CSARDERGTDTQYF
TRBJ2-7	TRBV20-1	.	.	13	TGCAGTGCCAGCACAACCACCGGGTACGAGCAATACTTC	CSASTTTGYEQYF
TRBJ1-4	TRBV28	.	TRBD1	16	TGTGCAAGCAGCCTCCCTCAGGGGGTTACTAATGAAAAACTGTTTTTT	CASSLPQGVTNEKLFF
TRBJ2-3	TRBV20-1	.	TRBD1	15	TGCAGTGTGGATCGAGGGACAGGGGCGCAGGATACGCAGTATTTT	CSVDRGTGAQDTQYF
TRBJ1-1	TRBV5-4	.	.	14	TGTGCCAGCATCTTGATGTGGGCGAACACTGAAGCTTTCTTT	CASILMWANTEAFF
TRBJ1-3	TRBV5-4	few	.	15	TGTGCCAGCAGCGTTTACCTGAGCTCTGGAAACACCATATATTTT	CASSVYLSSGNTIYF
TRBJ2-7	TRBV13	.	TRBD2	18	TGTGCCAGCAGTAACAAAGGACTAGCGGGAGCCAAATCCTACGAGCAGTACTTC	CASSNKGLAGAKSYEQYF
TRBJ1-1	TRBV29-1	.	.	13	TGCAGCGCCGGGACAATTCGGTACACTGAAGCTTTCTTT	CSAGTIRYTEAFF
TRBJ2-6	TRBV4-1	.	.	16	TGCGCCGGCAGCCAAGATCCCGGAGCTGGGGCCAACGTCCTGACTTTC	CAGSQDPGAGANVLTF
TRBJ1-1	TRBV5-4	.	.	14	TGTGCCAGCAGCTTGGGGGGGCTAGACACTGAATCTTTCTTT	CASSLGGLDTESFF